This TCR beta chain is from a study of cytomegalovirus exposure and HLA in healthy donors. General study points: In a later analysis, a missense DCLRE1C variant was linked to TCR beta V- and J-gene trimming. TCR beta sequences numbering more than 15,000 were associated with HLA alleles at 0.05 false discovery rate in a later analysis. Donor immune exposure was known only as CMV serostatus.

A note on this clone: The antigen remains unidentified.

The PCR made use of 60 Vbeta and 13 Jbeta primers. Original methodology: A follow-up analysis tallied approximately 85 million unique TCR beta chains, 9 million to 11 million shared. The table came from immunoSEQ multiplex PCR; TCRdb's copy has only in-frame clones and leaves some out. The V and J calls and clone size come from that table; D and trimming were worked out from the DNA. In the table there are 150,000 or so clones, about 76% of which are singletons. The J segment lost 7 bases and the V segment lost 3 bases, leaving 2 bases of the junction unmatched. CDR1 is SGHVS and CDR2 is FNYEAQ in the germline V gene. The length of the CDR3 is 13 residues.

The source of this sequence is a male donor in good health and CMV-seronegative. V gene TRBV7-6 combines with J gene TRBJ2-2; 7 bases are a match to TRBD1. The sample consisted of PBMCs. This CDR3 is CASSFSGGGELFF. Written as DNA, the CDR3 is TGTGCCAGCAGCTTTTCAGGGGGCGGGGAGCTGTTTTTT.